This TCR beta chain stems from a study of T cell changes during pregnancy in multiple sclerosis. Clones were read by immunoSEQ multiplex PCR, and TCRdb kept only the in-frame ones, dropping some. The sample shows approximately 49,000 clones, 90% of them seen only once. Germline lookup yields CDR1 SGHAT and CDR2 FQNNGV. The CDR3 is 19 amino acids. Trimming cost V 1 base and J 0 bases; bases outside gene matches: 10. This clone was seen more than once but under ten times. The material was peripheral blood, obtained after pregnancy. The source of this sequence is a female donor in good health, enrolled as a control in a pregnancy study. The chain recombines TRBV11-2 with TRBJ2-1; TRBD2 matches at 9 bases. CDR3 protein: CASSLGRKLAGSSYNEQFF. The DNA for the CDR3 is TGTGCCAGCAGCTTAGGGCGAAAGCTAGCGGGAAGCTCCTACAATGAGCAGTTCTTC. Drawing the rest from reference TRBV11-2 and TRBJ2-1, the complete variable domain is EAGVAQSPRYKIIEKRQSVAFWCNPISGHATLYWYQQILGQGPKLLIQFQNNGVVDDSQLPKDRFSAERLKGVDSTLKIQPAKLEDSAVYLCASSLGRKLAGSSYNEQFFGPGTRLTVL.